Below, one T cell receptor beta chain is given with its context. The data stem from a study of blood T cell repertoires in COVID-19. Study-level information: Nucleic acid was either cDNA or gDNA, and it came from T cells, B-cell-depleted T cells, or PBMCs.

Authors' data handling: Estimated nucleated cell counts came from reference gene primer amplification. Libraries were prepared by immunoSEQ multiplex PCR; TCRdb keeps only in-frame clonotypes and omits some of them. The DNA was the basis for D and trimming; V, J and clone size are from that table. The sample shows about 250,000 clones, around 90% of them seen only once. Germline values: CDR1 ENHRY, CDR2 SYGVKD. V lost 6 bases, J lost 4 bases, and 18 bases lay in between. The CDR3 has 15 amino acids. Participants were aged about 18 to 100 years from approximately 25 US areas. Self-reported history from a screening survey and questionnaire set each donor's cohort.

Sequencing was done on a sample of PBMCs or T cells enriched from blood (not recorded which). This chain joins TRBV10-3 and TRBJ1-1, with a tentative D call TRBD1 (5 bases). This sequence was found in a woman aged 25-40 years with acute COVID-19. The DNA of the CDR3 is TGTGCCATCAGAGAGACGGGTAATAGGGGCACTGAAGCTTTCTTT. It specifies CAIRETGNRGTEAFF.